Listed here is a single T cell receptor beta chain. Its antigen is as yet unknown. The data belong to a study of a mutant IDH1 vaccine in newly diagnosed glioma. Time point here: week 23, last vaccination. A 20-mer mutant IDH1 peptide at 300 ug was injected subcutaneously with topical imiquimod. The data were produced by immunoSEQ multiplex PCR, yet TCRdb's version contains in-frame clones alone and is incomplete. The table lists over 35,000 clones, approximately 88% of them singletons. Trimming shortened V by 3 bases and J by 7 bases, and 12 bases separated the two germline ends. The CDR3 length is 13 residues. Per germline, CDR1 SGHTA and CDR2 FQGNSA.

The sample consisted of PBMCs, taken from a glioma patient whose treatment included an IDH1 peptide vaccine. V is TRBV7-2 and J is TRBJ1-1; D uncertain. The sequence came from a woman between 18 and 29 years old with glioma. Some clones in this sample may be carry-over from other donors' samples. CDR3: CASSLWADDEAFF. CDR3 sequence (DNA): TGTGCCAGCAGCTTGTGGGCGGACGATGAAGCTTTCTTT.